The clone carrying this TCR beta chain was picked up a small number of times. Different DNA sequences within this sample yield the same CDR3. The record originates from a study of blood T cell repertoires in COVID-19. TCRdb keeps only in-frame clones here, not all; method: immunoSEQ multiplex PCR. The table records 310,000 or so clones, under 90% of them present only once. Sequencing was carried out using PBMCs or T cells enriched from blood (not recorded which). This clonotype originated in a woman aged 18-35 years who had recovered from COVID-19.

The CDR3 spells CAWSTGGDQPQHF. The CDR3 bases are TGTGCCTGGTCTACAGGGGGGGATCAGCCCCAGCATTTT. This rearrangement joins TRBV30 to TRBJ1-5; 8 bases are a match to TRBD1. Unmatched junction bases numbered 5, after V lost 5 bases and J lost 5 bases. The CDR3 is made up of 13 amino acids. Germline lookup yields CDR1 GTSNPN and CDR2 SVGIG (reference sequence).